Presented here are 10 T cell receptor beta chains from one specimen sequenced in a study of cytomegalovirus exposure and HLA in healthy donors (dated by TCRdb to the late 2010s). Library preparation employed the immunoSEQ multiplex PCR assay. The multiplex PCR relied on a mix of 60 forward primers for TCR Vbeta segments and 13 reverse primers for TCR Jbeta segments. In TCRdb, the immuneACCESS table is reduced to in-frame sequences with V and J assigned. These tables do not hold every clone; where another copy was compared, an unresolved V gene accounts for under half, and the others remain unexplained. For this sample there are about 64,000 clones; 55% to 65% appear just once. 3% to 3.5% of the sample lies in the top ten. Material: PBMCs. The origin of the receptors is a woman aged 45-60 years in good health and CMV-seronegative.

This chain links TRBV5-4 with TRBJ2-1, with TRBD2 as a possible D gene (5 bases). The CDR3 extends over 12 amino acids. Trimming pared 3 bases from V and 9 bases from J, leaving 10 bases between. Germline V gives CDR1 SGHNT, CDR2 YYREEE (reference sequence). CDR3 coding DNA: TGTGCCAGCAGCTGGGAGAATGGTGAGCAGTTCTTC. This codes for CASSWENGEQFF.

Only a few counts were recorded for this clone. This sequence joins TRBV2 and TRBJ1-5; maybe TRBD1 (6 bases). Trimming pared 8 bases from V and 0 bases from J, leaving 17 bases between. The CDR3 sequence is 16 residues long. Germline CDR1 SNHLY, CDR2 FYNNEI. The CDR3 sequence: CASGRDRYSSNQPQHF. CDR3 DNA: TGTGCCAGCGGAAGAGACAGGTACTCTAGCAATCAGCCCCAGCATTTT.

The chain combines TRBV10-3 with TRBJ2-5; TRBD2 might be the D (5 bases). The germline V gene has CDR1 ENHRY and CDR2 SYGVKD. The CDR3 runs 14 residues. Trimming shortened V by 7 bases and J by 4 bases, and 16 bases separated the two germline ends. CDR3: CAIKSEDFGETQYF. CDR3 bases: TGTGCCATCAAATCCGAGGACTTCGGAGAGACCCAGTACTTC.

The chain couples TRBV5-6 to TRBJ1-5; 7 positions match TRBD1. V shed 0 bases, J shed 7 bases, and the junction held 4 bases outside the gene matches. The CDR3 covers 14 residues. Germline lookup yields CDR1 SGHDT and CDR2 YYEEEE. In DNA form, the CDR3 reads TGTGCCAGCAGCTTGGGTACAGGGGTACAGCCCCAGCATTTT. This encodes CASSLGTGVQPQHF.

The chain employs TRBV18 and TRBJ2-5; possibly TRBD2 for D (6 bases). CDR1 is KGHSH and CDR2 is LQKENI in the germline V gene. V dropped 3 bases and J dropped 4 bases, with 18 bases sitting between them. CDR3 length: 16 residues. The CDR3 DNA reads TGTGCCAGCTCACCGTTCCGGGACTCCACGGGAGAGACCCAGTACTTC. Translated, it gives CASSPFRDSTGETQYF.

The genes are TRBV2 and TRBJ2-7; D is unresolved. This CDR3 region has 15 residues. CDR1 and CDR2 (germline): SNHLY, FYNNEI. V was pared by 4 bases and J by 7 bases, with 20 bases between. The CDR3 loop is CASSVFGSAYEEQYF. CDR3 sequence (DNA): TGTGCCAGCAGTGTCTTCGGGTCGGCTTACGAGGAGCAGTACTTC.

This clone was recorded a few times. The chain employs TRBV19 and TRBJ1-3; 8 bases are a match to TRBD1. V was pared by 5 bases and J by 4 bases, with 7 bases of the junction left unmatched. The CDR3 totals 15 residues. CDR1 is LNHDA, CDR2 SQIVND, per germline (reference sequence). DNA of the CDR3: TGTGCCAGTAGTCTTCAGGGGGCTATCGGAAACACCATATATTTT. Encoded protein: CASSLQGAIGNTIYF.

The chain links TRBV5-1 to TRBJ2-7; 11 bases align to TRBD2. With 2 bases clipped from V and 7 bases from J, the junction kept 17 bases outside the gene matches. Germline V lookup: CDR1 SGHRS, CDR2 YFSETQ. The CDR3 covers 18 residues. This chain's CDR3 is CASSFGTSGSEPLLEQYF. The DNA for the CDR3 is TGCGCCAGCAGCTTTGGGACTAGCGGATCCGAGCCTTTGTTGGAGCAGTACTTC.

This clone was seen only a few times. Its ends do not fully match the called genes, so a read error is possible. The J gene is TRBJ2-1, the V gene TRBV13, with 13 bases aligning to TRBD2. This CDR3 has 16 amino acids. The germline CDR1 and CDR2 sequences are PRHDT and FYEKMQ (reference sequence). In nucleotides, the CDR3 is TGTGCCAGCAGTTTAGGACTAGCGGGAGCCGTTAATGAGCAGTTCTTC. It codes for CASSLGLAGAVNEQFF. The entire variable domain, with the rest obtained from reference TRBV13 and TRBJ2-1, is as follows: AAGVIQSPRHLIKEKRETATLKCYPIPRHDTVYWYQQGPGQDPQFLISFYEKMQSDKGSIPDRFSAQQFSDYHSELNMSSLELGDSALYFCASSLGLAGAVNEQFFGPGTRLTVL.

The chain recombines TRBV28 with TRBJ1-1; no firm D call. Germline V CDR1 and CDR2: MDHEN, SYDVKM. V was shortened by 5 bases and J by 1 base, with 5 bases between the two germline ends. The CDR3 sequence is 12 residues long. CDR3 DNA sequence: TGTGCCAGCAGTACCGGGAACACTGAAGCTTTCTTT. It translates to CASSTGNTEAFF.